This TCR beta chain was sequenced in a study of shared clonotypes between healthy human individuals. As defined, naive CD8 cells were CD45RO-negative and positively selected for CCR7, with terminally differentiated effector memory CD45RA+ cells excluded. Donors had no recently reported acute infections or vaccinations and were HIV-negative. Notes on the study in general: Non-shared clonotypes displayed generation probabilities falling below those of clonotypes present in all four donors.

The V end was cut by 0 bases, the J end by 6 bases, with 12 bases between. The germline gives CDR1 SGHNT, CDR2 YENEEA. The CDR3 length is 15 residues. Concerning this clone itself: Its antigen is not known.

Genomic DNA belonging to each subset was distributed in equal measure over several immunoSEQ plates. Produced via immunoSEQ multiplex PCR; TCRdb's table is partial and in-frame only. The data show approximately 2,200,000 clones, with about 93% seen just once and under 2% held by the top ten. Sequencing was performed on naive CD8+ T cells from PBMCs. The V call is TRBV11-3, the J call TRBJ1-5; the D gene is possibly TRBD1 (6 bases). This sequence was found in a man between 18 and 29 years old in good health. Some clones in this sample may be carry-over from other donors' samples. CDR3 loop: CASSLDRDIFQPQHF. Written as DNA, the CDR3 is TGTGCCAGCAGCTTAGACCGGGACATATTTCAGCCCCAGCATTTT.